Listed below are T cell receptor beta chains from one sample, sequenced in a study of neurological immune-mediated disorders. A single record per CDR3 protein comes from TCRdb applying MiXCR to the 5' RACE reads. Of around 20,000 distinct CDR3 sequences in the sample, about 10% are singletons; the top ten hold 20% to 25%. The sequenced material came from PBMCs. The receptors stem from a woman aged 60 to 75 with HTLV-1-associated myelopathy (HAM/TSP). The CDR3 runs from the conserved cysteine through the conserved F or W. A D gene is named only where the DNA matches it firmly. Where a row states a size, it is once, few, many or the class of an expanded clone; other rows omit it.

many - TRBJ2-1 TRBV5-1 CASSLVGNNEQFF TGCGCCAGCAGCTTGGTGGGCAACAATGAGCAGTTCTTC
many - TRBJ1-5 TRBV11-2 CASSEAGAHQPQHF TGTGCCAGCAGCGAGGCAGGGGCCCATCAGCCCCAGCATTTT
many - TRBJ1-6 TRBV2 CASSVELRYSPLHF TGTGCCAGCAGTGTGGAACTGCGGTATTCACCCCTCCACTTT
many - TRBJ2-2 TRBV11-3 CASSIRDPGELFF TGTGCCAGCAGCATCAGGGATCCCGGGGAGCTGTTTTTT
many - TRBJ1-1 TRBV20-1 CSAISGVMNTEAFF TGCAGTGCTATTTCAGGGGTGATGAACACTGAAGCTTTCTTT
many TRBD1 TRBJ1-2 TRBV6-5 CASSYSRGRNYGYTF TGTGCCAGCAGTTACTCGAGGGGGCGCAACTATGGCTACACCTTC
many - TRBJ2-1 TRBV6-2/TRBV6-3 CASSYVRGYNEQFF TGTGCCAGCAGTTACGTGAGAGGGTACAATGAGCAGTTCTTC
many - TRBJ2-5 TRBV27 CASSLIPGLGSETQYF TGTGCCAGCAGTTTAATCCCAGGTTTGGGGTCGGAGACCCAGTACTTC
many TRBD2 TRBJ2-7 TRBV20-1 CSARAPLAGDYYEQYF TGCAGTGCTAGGGCCCCGCTAGCGGGGGACTACTACGAGCAGTACTTC
medium-sized TRBD1 TRBJ1-2 TRBV5-4 CASSSRSGRMAGGLFYGYTF TGTGCCAGCAGCTCAAGAAGCGGTCGTATGGCAGGGGGCCTCTTCTATGGCTACACCTTC
few - TRBJ1-1 TRBV7-2 CASTITGAGDTEAFF TGTGCCAGCACTATTACCGGGGCAGGTGACACTGAAGCTTTCTTT
many - TRBJ1-1 TRBV20-1 CSARVAVGGENTEAFF TGCAGTGCCAGGGTAGCGGTTGGAGGGGAGAACACTGAAGCTTTCTTT
few TRBD1 TRBJ2-6 TRBV6-5 CASSYSDRVFFGANVLTF TGTGCCAGCAGTTACTCGGACAGGGTTTTCTTTGGGGCCAACGTCCTGACTTTC
many TRBD2 TRBJ2-1 TRBV7-6 CASSSSSGGGHEQFF TGTGCCAGCAGCTCCTCTAGCGGGGGGGGGCACGAGCAGTTCTTC
many - TRBJ1-2 TRBV15 CATSSRARDGLYGYTF TGTGCCACCAGCAGCCGAGCCCGGGACGGCCTCTATGGCTACACCTTC
many - TRBJ2-3 TRBV2 CASRASVLNTQYF TGTGCCAGCAGAGCTTCGGTACTGAATACGCAGTATTTT
many - TRBJ1-2 TRBV4-1 CASSQGGRGAWNYGYTF TGCGCCAGCAGCCAAGGAGGAAGGGGGGCGTGGAACTATGGCTACACCTTC
many - TRBJ2-7 TRBV20-1 CSARVRVGASGREQYF TGCAGTGCTAGGGTTCGGGTTGGGGCCTCGGGGCGCGAGCAGTACTTC
large - TRBJ1-2 TRBV5-1 CASSLKEQGPQYGYTF TGCGCCAGCAGCTTGAAGGAGCAGGGACCTCAATATGGCTACACCTTC
many TRBD1 TRBJ2-5 TRBV27 CASSPTLRGETQYF TGTGCCAGCAGCCCAACCCTCAGGGGGGAGACCCAGTACTTC
many TRBD1 TRBJ1-5 TRBV2 CASSGPGTGSSNQPQHF TGTGCCAGCAGTGGGCCCGGGACAGGGAGTAGCAATCAGCCCCAGCATTTT
many - TRBJ1-1 TRBV20-1 CSAPKQGANTEAFF TGCAGTGCTCCTAAACAGGGAGCGAACACTGAAGCTTTCTTT
- - TRBJ2-7 TRBV20-1 CSARDQGTWTTVEQYF TGCAGTGCTAGAGATCAGGGGACATGGACTACGGTGGAGCAGTACTTC
many - TRBJ2-2 TRBV5-1 CASSQGIFSNTGELFF TGCGCCAGCAGCCAGGGGATATTCTCGAACACCGGGGAGCTGTTTTTT
many - TRBJ2-7 TRBV20-1 CSARRAQGSSYEQYF TGCAGTGCTAGGAGGGCCCAGGGGTCCTCCTACGAGCAGTACTTC
- - TRBJ1-1 TRBV7-8 CASSFYICSAAPVARTGEAFF -
many - TRBJ2-3 TRBV5-1 CASSPGFLTDTQYF TGCGCCAGCAGCCCCGGTTTCCTCACAGATACGCAGTATTTT
many TRBD2 TRBJ2-3 TRBV6-5 CASSPLAGGRGTDTQYF TGTGCCAGCAGTCCCCTAGCGGGGGGACGGGGCACAGATACGCAGTATTTT